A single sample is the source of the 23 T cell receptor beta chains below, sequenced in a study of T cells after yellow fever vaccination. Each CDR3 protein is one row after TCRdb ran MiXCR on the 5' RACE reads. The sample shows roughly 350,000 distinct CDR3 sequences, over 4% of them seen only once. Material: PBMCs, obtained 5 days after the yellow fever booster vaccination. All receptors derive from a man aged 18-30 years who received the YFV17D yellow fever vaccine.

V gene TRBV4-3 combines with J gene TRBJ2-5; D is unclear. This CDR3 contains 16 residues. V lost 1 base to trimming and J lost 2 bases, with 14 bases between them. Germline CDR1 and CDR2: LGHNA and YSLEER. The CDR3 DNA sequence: TGCGCCAGCAGCCAAGTTCGGGCCAATGGGCAAGAGACCCAGTACTTC. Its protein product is CASSQVRANGQETQYF.

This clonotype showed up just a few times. CDR3 in DNA: TGTGCCAGCAACCCGGCCCCCAGGGGAGGCGGGGAGCTGTTTTTT. Its protein product is CASNPAPRGGGELFF. V usage is TRBV12-3 or TRBV12-4 and J usage is TRBJ2-2; D may correspond to TRBD1 or TRBD2 (6 bases each). CDR3 length: 15 residues. Deletions cut 7 bases from V and 7 bases from J, with 19 bases between.

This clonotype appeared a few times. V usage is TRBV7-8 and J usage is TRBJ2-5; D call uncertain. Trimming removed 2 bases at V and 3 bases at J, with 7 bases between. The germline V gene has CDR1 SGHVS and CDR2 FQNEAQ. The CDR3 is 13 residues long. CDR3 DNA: TGTGCCAGCAGCTTAATTAGTGAAGAGACCCAGTACTTC. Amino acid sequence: CASSLISEETQYF.

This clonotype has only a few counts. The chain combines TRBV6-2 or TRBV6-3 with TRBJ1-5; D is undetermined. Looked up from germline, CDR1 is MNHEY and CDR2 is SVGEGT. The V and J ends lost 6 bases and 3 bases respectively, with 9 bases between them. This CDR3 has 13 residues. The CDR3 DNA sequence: TGTGCCAGCAGCCCCCAGGCCAATCAGCCCCAGCATTTT. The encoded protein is CASSPQANQPQHF.

The CDR3 is CASGLTGGGGEQFF. The CDR3 DNA is TGTGCTAGTGGTCTCACAGGGGGCGGCGGGGAGCAGTTCTTC. The genes are TRBV12-5 and TRBJ2-1; 9 bases map to TRBD1. The V segment lost 5 bases and the J segment 10 bases; nucleotides outside the gene matches: 9. CDR1 LGHNT and CDR2 FRNRAP come from the germline V gene. This CDR3 is built from 14 residues.

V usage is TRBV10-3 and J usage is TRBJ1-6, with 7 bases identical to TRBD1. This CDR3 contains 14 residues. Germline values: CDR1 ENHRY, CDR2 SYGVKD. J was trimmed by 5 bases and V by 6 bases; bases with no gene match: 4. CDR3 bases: TGTGCCATCAGAGGACAGGCGAATAATTCACCCCTCCACTTT. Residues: CAIRGQANNSPLHF.

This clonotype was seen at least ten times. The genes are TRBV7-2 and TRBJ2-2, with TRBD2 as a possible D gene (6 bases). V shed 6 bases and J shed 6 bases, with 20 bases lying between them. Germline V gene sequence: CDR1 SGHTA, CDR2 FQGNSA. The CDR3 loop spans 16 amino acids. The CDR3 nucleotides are TGTGCCAGCAGGGCTTCGGGGCGGGGATACGCCGGGGAGCTGTTTTTT. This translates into CASRASGRGYAGELFF.

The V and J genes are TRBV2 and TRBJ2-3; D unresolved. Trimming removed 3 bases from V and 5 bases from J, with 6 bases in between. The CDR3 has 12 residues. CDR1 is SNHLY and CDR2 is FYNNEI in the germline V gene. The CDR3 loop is CASSDQLDTQYF. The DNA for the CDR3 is TGTGCCAGCAGTGATCAATTAGATACGCAGTATTTT. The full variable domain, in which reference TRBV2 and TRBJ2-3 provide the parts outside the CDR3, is EPEVTQTPSHQVTQMGQEVILRCVPISNHLYFYWYRQILGQKVEFLVSFYNNEISEKSEIFDDQFSVERPDGSNFTLKIRSTKLEDSAMYFCASSDQLDTQYFGPGTRLTVL.

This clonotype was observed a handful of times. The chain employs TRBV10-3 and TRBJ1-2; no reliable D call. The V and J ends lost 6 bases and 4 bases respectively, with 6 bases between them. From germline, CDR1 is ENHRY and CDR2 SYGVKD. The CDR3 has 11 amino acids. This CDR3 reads CAISESYGYTF. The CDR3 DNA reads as TGTGCCATCAGCGAGAGCTATGGCTACACCTTC.

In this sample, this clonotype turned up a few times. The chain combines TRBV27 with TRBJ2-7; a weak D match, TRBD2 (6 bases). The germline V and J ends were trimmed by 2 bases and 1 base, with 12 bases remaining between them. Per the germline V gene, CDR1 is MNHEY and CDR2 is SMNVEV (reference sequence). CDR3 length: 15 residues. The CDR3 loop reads CASSLVGGTSYEQYF. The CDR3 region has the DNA TGTGCCAGCAGTTTAGTCGGCGGGACTTCCTACGAGCAGTACTTC.

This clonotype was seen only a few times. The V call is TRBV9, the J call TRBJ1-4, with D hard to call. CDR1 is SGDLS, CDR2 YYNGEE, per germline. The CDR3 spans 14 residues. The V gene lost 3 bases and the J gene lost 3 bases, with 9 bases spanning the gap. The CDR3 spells CASSGSGANEKLFF. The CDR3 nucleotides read TGTGCCAGCAGCGGCAGTGGAGCTAATGAAAAACTGTTTTTT. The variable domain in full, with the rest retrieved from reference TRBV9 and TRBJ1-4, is DSGVTQTPKHLITATGQRVTLRCSPRSGDLSVYWYQQSLDQGLQFLIQYYNGEERAKGNILERFSAQQFPDLHSELNLSSLELGDSALYFCASSGSGANEKLFFGSGTQLSVL.

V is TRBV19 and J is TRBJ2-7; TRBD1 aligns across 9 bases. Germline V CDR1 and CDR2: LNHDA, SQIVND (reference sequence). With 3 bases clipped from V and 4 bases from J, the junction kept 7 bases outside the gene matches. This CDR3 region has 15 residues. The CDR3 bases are TGTGCCAGTAGTATTTGGACAGGGGAAGGATACGAGCAGTACTTC. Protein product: CASSIWTGEGYEQYF. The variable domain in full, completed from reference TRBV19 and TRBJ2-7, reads DGGITQSPKYLFRKEGQNVTLSCEQNLNHDAMYWYRQDPGQGLRLIYYSQIVNDFQKGDIAEGYSVSREKKESFPLTVTSAQKNPTAFYLCASSIWTGEGYEQYFGPGTRLTVT.

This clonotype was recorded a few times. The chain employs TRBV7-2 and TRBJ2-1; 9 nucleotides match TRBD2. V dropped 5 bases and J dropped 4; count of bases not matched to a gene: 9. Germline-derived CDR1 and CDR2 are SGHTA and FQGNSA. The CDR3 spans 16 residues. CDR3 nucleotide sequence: TGTGCCAGCAGCCTAATTAGCGGGGGTGTTTACAATGAGCAGTTCTTC. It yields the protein CASSLISGGVYNEQFF.

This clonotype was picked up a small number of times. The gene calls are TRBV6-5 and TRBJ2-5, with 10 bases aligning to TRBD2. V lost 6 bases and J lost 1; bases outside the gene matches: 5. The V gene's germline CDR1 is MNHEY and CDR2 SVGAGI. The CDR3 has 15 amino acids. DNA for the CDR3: TGTGCCAGCAGCCGAAGGACTAGCGGCCAAGAGACCCAGTACTTC. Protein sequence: CASSRRTSGQETQYF.

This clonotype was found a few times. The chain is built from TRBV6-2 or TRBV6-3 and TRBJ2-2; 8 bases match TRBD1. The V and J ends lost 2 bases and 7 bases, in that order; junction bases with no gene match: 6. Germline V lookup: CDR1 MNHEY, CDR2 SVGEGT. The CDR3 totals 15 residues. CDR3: CASSYRDRRDGELFF. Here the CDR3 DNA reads TGTGCCAGCAGTTACAGGGACAGGCGTGACGGGGAGCTGTTTTTT.

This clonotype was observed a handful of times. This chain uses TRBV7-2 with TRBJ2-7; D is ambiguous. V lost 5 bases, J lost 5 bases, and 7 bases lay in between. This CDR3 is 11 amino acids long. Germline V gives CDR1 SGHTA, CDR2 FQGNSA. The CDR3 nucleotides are TGTGCCAGCAGCCAGAGCCACGAGCAGTACTTC. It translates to CASSQSHEQYF.

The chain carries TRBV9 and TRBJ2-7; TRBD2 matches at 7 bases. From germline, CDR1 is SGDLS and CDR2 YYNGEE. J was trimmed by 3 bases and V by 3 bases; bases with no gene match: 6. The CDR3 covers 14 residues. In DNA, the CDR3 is TGTGCCAGCAGCGCCGGCGGGGGTTTCTACGAGCAGTACTTC. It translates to CASSAGGGFYEQYF.

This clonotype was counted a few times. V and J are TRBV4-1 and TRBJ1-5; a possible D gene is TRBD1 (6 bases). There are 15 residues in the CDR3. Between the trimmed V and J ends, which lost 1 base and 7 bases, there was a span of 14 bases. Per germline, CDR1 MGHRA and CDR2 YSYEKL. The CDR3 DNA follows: TGCGCCAGCAGCCAAGGTCAGGGGATCGTGCAGCCCCAGCATTTT. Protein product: CASSQGQGIVQPQHF.

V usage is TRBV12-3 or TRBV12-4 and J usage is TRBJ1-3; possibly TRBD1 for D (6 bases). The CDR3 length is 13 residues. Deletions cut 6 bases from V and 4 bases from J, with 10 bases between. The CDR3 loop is CASRRTDGNTIYF. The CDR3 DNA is TGTGCCAGCAGGCGGACAGACGGAAACACCATATATTTT.

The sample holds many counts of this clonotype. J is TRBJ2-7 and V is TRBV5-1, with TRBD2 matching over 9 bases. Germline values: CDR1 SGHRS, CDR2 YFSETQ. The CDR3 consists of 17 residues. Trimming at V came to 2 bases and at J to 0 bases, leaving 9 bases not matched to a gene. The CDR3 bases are TGCGCCAGCAGCTTTTTTGGAGCGGGGGGTTCCTCCTACGAGCAGTACGTC. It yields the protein CASSFFGAGGSSYEQYV.

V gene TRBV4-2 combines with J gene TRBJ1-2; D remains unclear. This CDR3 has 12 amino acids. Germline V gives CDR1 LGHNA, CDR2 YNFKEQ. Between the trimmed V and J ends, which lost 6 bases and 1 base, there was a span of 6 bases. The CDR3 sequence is CASRHDNYGYTF. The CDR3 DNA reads TGTGCCAGCAGGCATGATAACTATGGCTACACCTTC.

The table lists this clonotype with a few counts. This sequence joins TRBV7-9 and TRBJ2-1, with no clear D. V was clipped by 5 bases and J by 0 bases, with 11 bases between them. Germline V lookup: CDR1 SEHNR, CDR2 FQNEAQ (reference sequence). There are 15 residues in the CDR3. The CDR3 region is CASSRRLSSYNEQFF. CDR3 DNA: TGTGCCAGCAGCCGACGTCTGAGCTCCTACAATGAGCAGTTCTTC.

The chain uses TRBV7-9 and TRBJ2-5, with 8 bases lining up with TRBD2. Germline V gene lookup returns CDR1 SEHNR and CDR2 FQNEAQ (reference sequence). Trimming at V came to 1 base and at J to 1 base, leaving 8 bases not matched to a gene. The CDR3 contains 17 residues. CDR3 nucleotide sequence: TGTGCCAGCAGCTTAGTTACAGCGGGGGCTACCCAAGAGACCCAGTACTTC. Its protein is CASSLVTAGATQETQYF.